A selection of T cell receptor beta chains follows, all from one sample in a study of HIV-infected children after antiretroviral therapy interruption. TCRdb called the 3' RACE reads again in MiXCR, with one record for every CDR3 protein. Seen here are about 86,000 distinct CDR3 sequences, 6% to 8.5% observed once, and the top ten hold roughly 1%. The sample in question was CD45RA+ CD4+ T cells from PBMCs, pooled from several time points, obtained from a donor given antiretroviral therapy, either interrupted or continuous. Receptors originate from a pool of human donors with HIV. Each CDR3 is given with its conserved first and last residue. D genes are given only for firm matches. Size is stated for part of the rows, as once, few or many counts, or as a class when the clone is expanded.

.,TRBV19,TRBJ2-7,.,TGTGCCAGTAGTAGTCGGACAGCTTCCTACGAGCAGTACTTC,CASSSRTASYEQYF
TRBD2,TRBV7-2,TRBJ2-1,many,TGTGCCAGCAGCTTAGAGGCTAGCGGCAATGAGCAGTTCTTC,CASSLEASGNEQFF
.,TRBV28,TRBJ2-2,many,TGTGCCAGCAGTTTAAGTGGGTTTGGCACCGGGGAGCTGTTTTTT,CASSLSGFGTGELFF
TRBD2,TRBV20-1,TRBJ2-1,many,TGCAGTGCTAGAGAACTAGCGGGGGGCATTGGGGAGTTCTTC,CSARELAGGIGEFF
TRBD2,TRBV6-1,TRBJ2-7,many,TGTGCCAGCGGGCCTAGCGGGCAGTACTTC,CASGPSGQYF
.,TRBV7-2,TRBJ2-1,medium-sized,TGTGCCAGCAGCTTAGCGTCGGCGGGCGAGCAGTTCTTC,CASSLASAGEQFF
.,TRBV11-3,TRBJ2-7,many,TGTGCCAGCAGCTTAGATCAGACAACTACCTACGAGCAGTACTTC,CASSLDQTTTYEQYF
.,TRBV19,TRBJ1-5,many,TGTGCCAGTAGTATTGGAATGGGGGGCGGCAATCAGCCCCAGCATTTT,CASSIGMGGGNQPQHF
.,TRBV6-5,TRBJ1-1,few,TGTGCCAGCAGTTACGCGGGAGACACTGAAGCTTTCTTT,CASSYAGDTEAFF
.,TRBV10-3,TRBJ2-3,many,TGTGCCATGCGGCCCCACATGGGGACAGATACGCAGTATTTT,CAMRPHMGTDTQYF
TRBD1,TRBV7-9,TRBJ1-1,many,TGTGCCAGCAGCTTTAAGAGACAGGGGGCTGGTACTGAAGCTTTCTTT,CASSFKRQGAGTEAFF
TRBD1,TRBV10-3,TRBJ2-5,.,TGTGCCATCAGCGTCCGGGACAGTGGGGAGACCCAGTACTTC,CAISVRDSGETQYF